These T cell receptor beta chains were read from a single sample in a study of preoperative IRX-2 immunotherapy in early breast cancer. Sequencing was performed with immunoSEQ multiplex PCR; in TCRdb, only in-frame clones are kept and a portion is missing. Among fewer than 35,000 clones listed, approximately 89% were seen once. Here the sequenced sample was tumor tissue, taken after IRX-2 immunotherapy. Source of these receptors: a human donor with breast cancer. Each CDR3 is given with its conserved first and last residue. Each record gives: V gene, J gene, D gene, clone size, CDR3 protein, CDR3 DNA. The D gene is left open where the match is weak. The listing skips clone size in some rows; elsewhere it reads once, few, many or a size class.

TRBV11-3	TRBJ2-7	TRBD2	.	CASSSTSVLPYEQYF	TGTGCCAGCAGTTCTACTAGCGTATTACCCTACGAGCAGTACTTC
TRBV6-8	TRBJ1-2	.	once	CASSGPTVDLYGYTF	TGTGCCAGCAGTGGCCCGACGGTGGACCTCTATGGCTACACCTTC
TRBV28	TRBJ1-1	.	once	CASRYPPPFAEAFF	TGTGCCAGCAGATATCCCCCCCCTTTTGCTGAAGCTTTCTTT
TRBV5-1	TRBJ2-3	.	.	CASSWGLASDFSTDTQYF	TGCGCCAGCAGCTGGGGTCTAGCGTCGGATTTTAGCACAGATACACAGTATTTT
TRBV6-8	TRBJ2-5	TRBD2	.	CASSPGGVQETQYF	TGTGCCAGCAGCCCCGGGGGGGTGCAAGAGACCCAGTACTTC
TRBV29-1	TRBJ1-1	.	.	CSTIQGPNTEVFF	TGCAGCACGATCCAGGGGCCGAACACTGAAGTTTTCTTT
TRBV30	TRBJ1-5	TRBD1	.	CAWISTGPSNQPQHF	TGTGCCTGGATATCGACAGGGCCTAGCAATCAGCCCCAGCATTTT
TRBV11-3	TRBJ2-2	TRBD2	.	CASSQSGPSGRAIGELFF	TGTGCCAGCAGCCAAAGTGGCCCTAGCGGGAGGGCCATCGGGGAGCTGTTTTTT
TRBV6-8	TRBJ2-1	TRBD2	.	CASSTGGLAGVRNEQFF	TGTGCCAGCAGTACCGGGGGACTAGCGGGAGTTAGAAATGAGCAGTTCTTC
TRBV22-1	TRBJ2-2	.	.	CASSFIGDTGELFF	TGTGCCAGCAGTTTTATCGGGGACACCGGGGAGCTGTTTTTT
TRBV11-3	TRBJ1-3	.	.	CASSWGGRGLRTIYF	TGTGCCAGCAGCTGGGGGGGACGGGGACTTAGGACCATATATTTT
TRBV6-8	TRBJ1-4	.	.	CASSYVQGEKLFF	TGTGCCAGCAGTTACGTACAGGGTGAAAAACTGTTTTTT
TRBV18	TRBJ2-3	.	.	CASSPEGARDTQYF	TGTGCCAGCTCCCCGGAGGGGGCGCGGGATACGCAGTATTTT
TRBV6-8	TRBJ2-5	TRBD1	.	CASSYGDRGETQYF	TGTGCCAGCAGTTACGGGGACAGGGGAGAGACCCAGTACTTC
TRBV22-1	TRBJ2-5	.	once	CASKKREWETQYF	TGTGCCAGCAAGAAGCGGGAGTGGGAGACCCAGTACTTC
TRBV7-5	TRBJ2-3	.	.	CASSLGSGSTDTQYF	TGTGCCAGCAGCTTAGGCTCAGGGAGCACAGATACGCAGTATTTT
TRBV11-3	TRBJ1-1	.	.	CASSPPGQVKNTEAFF	TGTGCCAGCAGCCCCCCGGGACAAGTAAAGAACACTGAAGCTTTCTTT
TRBV6-8	TRBJ2-1	.	.	CASSYGINEQFF	TGTGCCAGCAGTTACGGGATCAATGAGCAGTTCTTC
TRBV6-8	TRBJ1-6	TRBD1	.	CASSYRTGRDSPLHF	TGTGCCAGCAGTTATCGGACAGGGAGGGATTCACCCCTCCACTTT
TRBV9	TRBJ2-7	TRBD1	.	CASSHKGQIRGRFSYEQYF	TGTGCCAGCAGCCATAAGGGCCAAATCAGGGGGCGGTTCTCCTACGAGCAGTACTTC
TRBV11-3	TRBJ1-6	.	once	CASMIQGRYNSPLHF	TGTGCCAGCATGATACAGGGAAGGTATAATTCACCCCTCCACTTT
TRBV9	TRBJ2-2	TRBD1	.	CASSDRGHGELFF	TGTGCCAGCAGTGACAGGGGGCACGGGGAGCTGTTTTTT
TRBV6-8	TRBJ1-1	.	.	CASSYYTDGAAFF	TGTGCCAGCAGTTATTATACAGATGGGGCAGCTTTCTTT
TRBV4-1	TRBJ2-5	TRBD1	.	CASSQATGGQETQYF	TGCGCCAGCAGCCAAGCGACAGGGGGGCAAGAGACCCAGTACTTC
TRBV19	TRBJ2-2	.	.	CASSSVPGELFF	TGTGCCAGTAGTTCGGTGCCAGGGGAGCTGTTTTTT
TRBV12-1	TRBJ2-7	.	.	CASSFLAVLYEQYF	TGTGCCAGCAGCTTTCTCGCGGTGCTCTACGAGCAGTACTTC
TRBV6-8	TRBJ1-6	TRBD1	.	CASSVGGGGSPLHF	TGTGCCAGCAGTGTAGGAGGGGGCGGTTCACCCCTCCACTTT
TRBV6-8	TRBJ1-2	TRBD1	.	CASSYSDRSGYTF	TGTGCCAGCAGTTACTCGGACAGGTCTGGCTACACCTTC
TRBV19	TRBJ2-1	.	.	CASSRSGTRAANEQFF	TGTGCCAGTAGTCGCTCCGGGACACGGGCGGCCAATGAGCAGTTCTTC
TRBV12-5	TRBJ1-3	.	.	CASTLNSWLRSGNTIYF	TGTGCCAGCACCCTCAACAGTTGGCTCCGCTCTGGAAACACCATATATTTT
TRBV1	TRBJ2-3	.	.	CASSQAPGQGVTDTQYF	TGCGCCAGCAGCCAAGCCCCGGGACAGGGGGTAACAGATACGCAGTATTTT
TRBV18	TRBJ1-1	.	.	CASSTGTMAEAFF	TGTGCCAGCTCGACCGGGACGATGGCTGAAGCTTTCTTT
TRBV18	TRBJ1-4	.	.	CASSLPGLREKLFF	TGTGCCAGCTCACTACCGGGACTAAGAGAAAAACTGTTTTTT
TRBV7-7	TRBJ2-4	TRBD2	.	CASTPASGGKNIQYF	TGTGCCAGCACCCCGGCTAGCGGGGGCAAAAACATTCAGTACTTC
TRBV14	TRBJ1-1	.	.	CASSLAGMNTEAFF	TGTGCCAGCAGCCTTGCAGGCATGAACACTGAAGCTTTCTTT
TRBV11-3	TRBJ2-2	.	.	CASSLPGGRGNTGELFF	TGTGCCAGCAGCTTGCCTGGGGGCAGGGGAAATACCGGGGAGCTGTTTTTT
TRBV18	TRBJ1-5	.	.	CASSGADSNQPQHF	TGTGCCAGCTCGGGGGCAGATAGCAATCAGCCCCAGCATTTT
TRBV19	TRBJ2-1	TRBD2	.	CASSKLAGSSYNEQFF	TGTGCCAGTAGTAAGCTAGCGGGGAGCTCCTACAATGAGCAGTTCTTC
TRBV6-8	TRBJ1-3	.	.	CASSLAAPGNTIYF	TGTGCCAGCAGTCTCGCTGCACCCGGAAACACCATATATTTT
TRBV6-8	TRBJ2-6	.	.	CASSYRTASGANVLTF	TGTGCCAGCAGTTACCGGACGGCCTCTGGGGCCAACGTCCTGACTTTC
TRBV1	TRBJ2-5	.	.	CASSQDLAEETQYF	TGCGCCAGCAGCCAAGACCTGGCTGAAGAGACCCAGTACTTC
TRBV5-1	TRBJ1-6	.	.	CASSLRAEGGAGNSPLHF	TGCGCCAGCAGCTTGAGGGCTGAGGGGGGCGCCGGTAATTCACCCCTCCACTTT
TRBV18	TRBJ1-2	.	.	CASSPPAAGTTNYGYTF	TGTGCCAGCTCACCACCGGCCGCTGGGACAACTAACTATGGCTACACCTTC
TRBV6-8	TRBJ2-6	.	.	CASRFGGSGANVLTF	TGTGCCAGCAGATTTGGGGGATCTGGGGCCAACGTCCTGACTTTC
TRBV5-1	TRBJ2-3	.	.	CASSLGQDSSNQYF	TGCGCCAGCAGCTTGGGGCAGGACAGCTCCAATCAGTATTTT
TRBV6-8	TRBJ1-4	.	.	CASSPYATNEKLFF	TGTGCCAGCAGTCCATATGCAACTAATGAAAAACTGTTTTTT